This T cell receptor beta chain was identified during a study of response to subunit inactivated influenza vaccine. Only a few counts were recorded for this clonotype. What it recognizes is unknown. The CDR3 totals 14 residues. V lost 0 bases to trimming and J lost 2 bases, with 7 bases between them. Germline CDR1 reads SGHRS; CDR2 reads YFSETQ. TCRdb processed the RT-PCR reads anew with MiXCR; each CDR3 protein has one entry. The sample contains a few hundred thousand distinct CDR3 sequences, roughly 15% of which appear only once. Whole-study findings and limits: Only a handful of new T cells, the authors suggested, are recruited with each seasonal influenza vaccination.

V usage is TRBV5-1 and J usage is TRBJ2-3; D might be TRBD1 or TRBD2, each matching 5 bases. Sequenced material: PBMCs from blood, taken roughly 12 days after vaccination. The receptor was isolated from a man aged 45-65 years who received an inactivated influenza vaccine. This chain's CDR3 is CASSLGDLTDTQYF. In DNA, the CDR3 is TGCGCCAGCAGCTTGGGGGACCTCACAGATACGCAGTATTTT.